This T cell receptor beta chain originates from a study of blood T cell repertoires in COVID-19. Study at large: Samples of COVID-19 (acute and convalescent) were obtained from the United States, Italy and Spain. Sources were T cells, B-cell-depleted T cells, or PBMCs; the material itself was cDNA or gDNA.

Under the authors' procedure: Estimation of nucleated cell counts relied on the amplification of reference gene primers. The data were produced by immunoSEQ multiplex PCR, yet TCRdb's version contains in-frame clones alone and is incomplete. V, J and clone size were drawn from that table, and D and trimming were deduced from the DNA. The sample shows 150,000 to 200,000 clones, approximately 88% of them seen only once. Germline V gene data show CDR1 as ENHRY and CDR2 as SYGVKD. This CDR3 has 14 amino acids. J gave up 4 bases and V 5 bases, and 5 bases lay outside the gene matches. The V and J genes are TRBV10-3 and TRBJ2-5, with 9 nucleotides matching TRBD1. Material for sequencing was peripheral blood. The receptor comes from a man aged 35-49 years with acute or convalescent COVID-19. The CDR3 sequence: CAISTGTGRETQYF. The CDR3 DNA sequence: TGTGCCATCAGTACCGGGACAGGGCGAGAGACCCAGTACTTC.